The clone carrying this T cell receptor beta chain was found a few times. The antigen is unknown. Within the sample, other DNA sequences also encode this same CDR3. Per the authors' pipeline: Filtering differed, since immunoSEQ gave only junction sequences and no quality scores. Measured with immunoSEQ multiplex PCR; TCRdb has only the in-frame clones, and not every one. V and J calls and clone size are copied from that table; D and trimming were computed from the DNA. Of a few hundred thousand clones detected, 60% to 80% appear once; the ten largest clones hold approximately 12%. Germline V gene data show CDR1 as SGHRS and CDR2 as YFSETQ. The CDR3 is 14 residues long. Trimming removed 6 bases at V and 3 bases at J, with 16 bases between. The record originates from a study of shared clonotypes between healthy human individuals. Study findings and constraints: Unshared clonotypes carried lower generation probabilities than those common to all four donors. Sharing across four donors was seen in 4% to 5% of naive CD4 clonotypes.

Into CD45RA+ naive and CD45RA-negative memory subsets, the CD4+ cells were split. The sample taken for sequencing was memory CD4+ T cells sorted from blood. As for subset: CD45RA-negative fraction. The chain is built from TRBV5-1 and TRBJ2-7; TRBD2 might be the D (5 bases). This clonotype was obtained from a man younger than 45 in good health. The CDR3 region is CASKAGGFDYEQYF. CDR3 nucleotides: TGCGCCAGCAAGGCAGGCGGGTTTGACTACGAGCAGTACTTC.